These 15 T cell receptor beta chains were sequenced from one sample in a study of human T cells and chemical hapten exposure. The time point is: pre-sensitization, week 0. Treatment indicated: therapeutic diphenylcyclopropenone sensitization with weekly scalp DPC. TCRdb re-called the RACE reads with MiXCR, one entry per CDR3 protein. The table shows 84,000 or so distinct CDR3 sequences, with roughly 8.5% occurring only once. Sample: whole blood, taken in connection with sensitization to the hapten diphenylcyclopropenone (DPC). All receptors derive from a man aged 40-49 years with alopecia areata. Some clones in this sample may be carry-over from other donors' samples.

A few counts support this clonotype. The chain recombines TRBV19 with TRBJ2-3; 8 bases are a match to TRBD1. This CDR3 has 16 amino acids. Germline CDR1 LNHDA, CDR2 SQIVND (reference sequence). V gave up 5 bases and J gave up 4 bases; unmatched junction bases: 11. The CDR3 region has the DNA TGTGCCAGTAGTGTCCAGGACAGGGTTCGGGCAGATACGCAGTATTTT. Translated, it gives CASSVQDRVRADTQYF.

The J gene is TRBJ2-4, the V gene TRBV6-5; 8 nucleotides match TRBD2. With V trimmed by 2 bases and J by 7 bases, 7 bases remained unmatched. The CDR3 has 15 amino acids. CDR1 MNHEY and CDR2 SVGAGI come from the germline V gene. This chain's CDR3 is CASSYRDSGGNIQYF. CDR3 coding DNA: TGTGCCAGCAGTTACAGGGACTCGGGAGGGAACATTCAGTACTTC.

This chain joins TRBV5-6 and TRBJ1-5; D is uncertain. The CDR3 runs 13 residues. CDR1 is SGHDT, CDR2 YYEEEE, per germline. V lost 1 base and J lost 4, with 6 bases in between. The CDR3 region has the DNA TGTGCCAGCAGCTTGAACCAGAATCAGCCCCAGCATTTT. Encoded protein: CASSLNQNQPQHF.

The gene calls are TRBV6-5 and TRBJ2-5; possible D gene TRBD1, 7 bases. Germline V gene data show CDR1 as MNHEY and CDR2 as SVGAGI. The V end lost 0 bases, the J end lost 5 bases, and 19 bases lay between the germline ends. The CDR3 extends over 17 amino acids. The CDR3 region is CASSYSTPVTGRETQYF. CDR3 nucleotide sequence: TGTGCCAGCAGTTACTCGACACCGGTGACAGGGAGGGAGACCCAGTACTTC.

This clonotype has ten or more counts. CDR3 residues: CASSLNRVADTQYF. The CDR3 DNA sequence: TGTGCCAGCTCACTCAACAGGGTGGCAGATACGCAGTATTTT. The rearrangement joins TRBV18 to TRBJ2-3; maybe TRBD1 (6 bases). The V end lost 4 bases, the J end lost 4 bases, and 12 bases lay between the germline ends. The CDR3 is 14 amino acids. Germline V lookup: CDR1 KGHSH, CDR2 LQKENI.

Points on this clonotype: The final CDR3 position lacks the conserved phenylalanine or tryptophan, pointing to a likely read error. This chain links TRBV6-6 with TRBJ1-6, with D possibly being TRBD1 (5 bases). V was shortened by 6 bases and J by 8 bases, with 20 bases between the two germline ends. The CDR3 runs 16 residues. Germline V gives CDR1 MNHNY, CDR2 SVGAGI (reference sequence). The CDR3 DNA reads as TGTGCCAGCAGCCCCATTAGGGACGGCCTATATTCACCCCTCCACCTT. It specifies CASSPIRDGLYSPLHL.

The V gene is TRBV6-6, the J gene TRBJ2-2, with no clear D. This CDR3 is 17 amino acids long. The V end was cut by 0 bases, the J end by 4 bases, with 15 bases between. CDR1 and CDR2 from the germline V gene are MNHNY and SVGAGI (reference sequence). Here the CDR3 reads CASSYSSARLPTGELFF. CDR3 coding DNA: TGTGCCAGCAGTTACTCGAGTGCTAGATTGCCCACCGGGGAGCTGTTTTTT.

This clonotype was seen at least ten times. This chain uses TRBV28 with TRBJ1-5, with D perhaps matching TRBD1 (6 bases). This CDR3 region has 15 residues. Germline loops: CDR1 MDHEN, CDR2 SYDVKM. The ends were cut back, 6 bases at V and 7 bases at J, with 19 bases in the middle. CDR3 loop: CASSPLGGAGQPQHF. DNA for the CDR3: TGTGCCAGCAGCCCCTTGGGGGGCGCGGGACAGCCCCAGCATTTT.

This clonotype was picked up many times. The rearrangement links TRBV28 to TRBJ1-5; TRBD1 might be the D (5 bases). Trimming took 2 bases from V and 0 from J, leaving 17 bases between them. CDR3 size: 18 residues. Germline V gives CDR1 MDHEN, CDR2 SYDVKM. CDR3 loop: CASSLIGTVNPSNQPQHF. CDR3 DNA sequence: TGTGCCAGCAGTTTAATAGGGACGGTGAACCCTAGCAATCAGCCCCAGCATTTT.

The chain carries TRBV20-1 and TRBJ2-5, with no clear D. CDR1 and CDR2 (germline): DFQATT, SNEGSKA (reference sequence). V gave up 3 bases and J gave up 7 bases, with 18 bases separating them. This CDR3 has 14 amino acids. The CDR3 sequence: CSASLQEKLGTQYF. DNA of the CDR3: TGCAGTGCTAGTTTGCAGGAGAAATTGGGGACCCAGTACTTC.

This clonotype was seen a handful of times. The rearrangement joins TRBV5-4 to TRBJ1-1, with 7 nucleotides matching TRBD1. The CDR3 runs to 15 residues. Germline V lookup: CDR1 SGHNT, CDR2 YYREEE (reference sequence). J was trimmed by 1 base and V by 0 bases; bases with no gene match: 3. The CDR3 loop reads CASSLEGARNTEAFF. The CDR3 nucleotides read TGTGCCAGCAGCTTGGAGGGGGCGCGGAACACTGAAGCTTTCTTT.

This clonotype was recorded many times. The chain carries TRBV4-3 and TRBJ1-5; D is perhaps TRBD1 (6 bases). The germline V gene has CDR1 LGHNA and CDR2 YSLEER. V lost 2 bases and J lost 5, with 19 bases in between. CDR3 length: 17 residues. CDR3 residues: CASSQSYRGQGYQPQHF. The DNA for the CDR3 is TGCGCCAGCAGCCAATCTTACCGGGGGCAGGGGTATCAGCCCCAGCATTTT.

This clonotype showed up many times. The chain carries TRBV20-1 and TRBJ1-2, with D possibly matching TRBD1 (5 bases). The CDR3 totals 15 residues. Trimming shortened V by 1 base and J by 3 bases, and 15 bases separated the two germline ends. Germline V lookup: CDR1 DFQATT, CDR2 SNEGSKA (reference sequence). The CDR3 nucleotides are TGCAGTGCTAGAGGAATTCAACAGGAATACTATGGCTACACCTTC. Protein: CSARGIQQEYYGYTF.

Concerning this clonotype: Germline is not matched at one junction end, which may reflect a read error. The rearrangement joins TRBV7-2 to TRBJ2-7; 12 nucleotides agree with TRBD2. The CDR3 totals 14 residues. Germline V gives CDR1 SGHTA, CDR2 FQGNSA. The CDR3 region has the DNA TGTGCCAGCAGCCTAGCGGGAGGGCCGAACAAGCAGTACTTC. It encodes CASSLAGGPNKQYF. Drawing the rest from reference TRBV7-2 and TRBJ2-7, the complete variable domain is GAGVSQSPSNKVTEKGKDVELRCDPISGHTALYWYRQSLGQGLEFLIYFQGNSAPDKSGLPSDRFSAERTGGSVSTLTIQRTQQEDSAVYLCASSLAGGPNKQYFGPGTRLTVT.

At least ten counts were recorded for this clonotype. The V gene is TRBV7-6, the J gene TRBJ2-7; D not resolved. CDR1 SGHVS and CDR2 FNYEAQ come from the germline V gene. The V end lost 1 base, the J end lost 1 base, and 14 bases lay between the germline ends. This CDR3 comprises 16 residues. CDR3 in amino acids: CASSLELSKISYEQYV. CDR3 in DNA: TGTGCCAGCAGCTTAGAATTGAGTAAGATTTCCTACGAGCAGTACGTC.